A selection of T cell receptor beta chains follows, all from one sample in a study of blood T cells in healthy people across ages. TCRdb re-called the 5' RACE reads with MiXCR, one entry per CDR3 protein. The sample includes approximately 700,000 distinct CDR3 sequences, roughly 30% seen only once; the top ten take 15%. The sequenced sample consisted of blood. The receptors stem from an elderly woman in good health. Each CDR3 is given with its conserved first and last residue. The D gene is left open where the match is weak. Clone sizes are given selectively: once, few, many, or a class where the clone is expanded.

v_gene	d_gene	j_gene	abundance	CDR3nt	CDR3aa
TRBV7-2	.	TRBJ1-1	.	TGTGCCAGCAGCCTAGGACAGAGCTTTGAAGCTTTCTTT	CASSLGQSFEAFF
TRBV20-1	TRBD1	TRBJ1-2	.	TGCAGTGCTAGAGCCGGGGACAGGCACTATGGCTACACCTTC	CSARAGDRHYGYTF
TRBV7-9	TRBD2	TRBJ2-5	.	TGTGCCAGCAGCTTAAGCATAGGACTAGCGGGGCCCCGGTACGAAGAGACCCAGTACTTC	CASSLSIGLAGPRYEETQYF
TRBV6-2/TRBV6-3	TRBD2	TRBJ2-5	many	TGTGCCAGCAGTTACTCCGGACGACTAGCGGCGTACTTC	CASSYSGRLAAYF
TRBV29-1	.	TRBJ2-5	.	TGCAGCGTTAGAGGCAGGCAAGAGACCCAGTACTTC	CSVRGRQETQYF
TRBV6-2/TRBV6-3	.	TRBJ2-1	few	TGTGCCAGCTCCGTAGCAGGGATTGGCAATGAGCAGTTCTTC	CASSVAGIGNEQFF
TRBV29-1	TRBD2	TRBJ2-2	many	TGCAGCGTTGTCCTTGTGAGCGGGGCCGTGAACACCGGGGAGCTGTTTTTT	CSVVLVSGAVNTGELFF
TRBV5-1	TRBD2	TRBJ2-3	.	TGCGCCAGCAGCCCCGGGACTATATCCACAGATACGCAGTATTTT	CASSPGTISTDTQYF
TRBV24-1	TRBD1	TRBJ2-7	many	TGTGCCACCAGTGACCAGGACAGGAGCTACGAGCAGTACTTC	CATSDQDRSYEQYF
TRBV29-1	TRBD1	TRBJ2-1	.	TGCAGCGCTTTAACAGGGGTCGATGAGCAGTTCTTC	CSALTGVDEQFF
TRBV2	TRBD1	TRBJ2-4	.	TGTGCCAGCCAGTACAGGGGGAAGACCAAAAACATTCAGTACTTC	CASQYRGKTKNIQYF
TRBV5-5	TRBD1	TRBJ1-6	many	TGTGCCAGCAGCCTCCGGGACAGGAGGGATTCACCCCTCCACTTT	CASSLRDRRDSPLHF
TRBV20-1	TRBD1	TRBJ1-2	many	TGCAGTGCTGGGGGGACAGGGGGCGTCGTCTATGGCTACACCTTC	CSAGGTGGVVYGYTF
TRBV30	.	TRBJ1-2	many	TGTGCCTGGAGCAAAACAAGTAGTGGCTACACCTTC	CAWSKTSSGYTF
TRBV12-3/TRBV12-4	.	TRBJ2-4	many	TGTGCCAGCAGTTTGCACGGAGCCAAAAACATTCAGTACTTC	CASSLHGAKNIQYF
TRBV6-1	.	TRBJ2-1	few	TGTGCCAGCAAGAATTATGAAAGAGGCTCGGGACAAGGGGTGAGCAATGAGCAGTTCTTC	CASKNYERGSGQGVSNEQFF
TRBV12-3/TRBV12-4	.	TRBJ2-3	.	TGTGCCAGCACCTTGGGGAGAGTGAGCACAGATACGCAGTATTTT	CASTLGRVSTDTQYF
TRBV7-2	TRBD1	TRBJ1-3	.	TGTGCCAGCAGCTTAGAAGGGACAGGACTCGGAGGGACCATATATTTT	CASSLEGTGLGGTIYF
TRBV4-1	.	TRBJ2-1	many	TGCGCCAGCAGCCAAGCGGGCGGGCGAGTTTCCTACAATGAGCAGTTCTTC	CASSQAGGRVSYNEQFF
TRBV30	.	TRBJ1-2	.	TGTGCCTGGGGGACCGAAAACTATGGCTACACCTTC	CAWGTENYGYTF
TRBV5-4	.	TRBJ2-5	once	TGTGCCAGCAACTACGTCGGGACGACCAATGAGCAGTACTTC	CASNYVGTTNEQYF
TRBV5-1	TRBD1	TRBJ2-3	many	TGCGCCAGCAGCTTGTTTCAGGGGGGCACAGATACGCAGTATTTT	CASSLFQGGTDTQYF
TRBV5-1	.	TRBJ2-1	many	TGCGCCAGCAGCTATCGGGGAGATGAGCAGTTCTTC	CASSYRGDEQFF
TRBV7-6	.	TRBJ2-2	.	TGTGCCAGCAGCTTACGGGGGTCGGTGGCCGGGGGGCTGTTTTTT	CASSLRGSVAGGLFF
TRBV7-8	.	TRBJ1-2	many	TGTGCCAGCAGCCCCGTCGGGGCCCCAGGCCGGTCCTATGGCTACACCTTC	CASSPVGAPGRSYGYTF
TRBV20-1	.	TRBJ2-3	.	TGCAGTGCTGGCGGGCCCCTCACAGATACGCAGTATTTT	CSAGGPLTDTQYF
TRBV27	TRBD1	TRBJ1-5	few	TGTGCCAGCAGTTCGGGACAGGGTAGTCAGCCCCAGCATTTT	CASSSGQGSQPQHF
TRBV6-1	TRBD2	TRBJ2-3	many	TGTGCCAGCAGCCTAAGCGGGGGGGCACTCTATTGGACAGATACGCAGTATTTT	CASSLSGGALYWTDTQYF
TRBV7-8	TRBD1	TRBJ2-3	many	TGTGCCAGCAGCTTAGCGGGGCAGGGGGTAGTAGATACGCAGTATTTT	CASSLAGQGVVDTQYF
TRBV6-1	.	TRBJ2-1	many	TGTGCCAGCAGTGGAATCAATGAGCAGTTCTTC	CASSGINEQFF
TRBV28	TRBD1	TRBJ1-6	few	TGTGCCAGCCGAGACAGGGGGTACCAGGCCCTCCACTTT	CASRDRGYQALHF
TRBV7-2	TRBD2	TRBJ2-2	once	TGTGCCAGCAGCTTATCGGGGGGGCAAGGCGGGGAGCTGTTTTTT	CASSLSGGQGGELFF
TRBV7-2	TRBD1	TRBJ2-1	many	TGTGCCAGCAGCTTAGCCGGGACAGGGGGCAGGAATGAGCAGTTCTTC	CASSLAGTGGRNEQFF
TRBV11-2	.	TRBJ1-1	.	TGTGCCAGCAGCTTAGCCCCTGGGGGGAACACTGAAGCTTTCTTT	CASSLAPGGNTEAFF
TRBV7-4	.	TRBJ2-7	few	TGTGCCAGCAGCTCCCGGGCGGGGTTCTGCTTTTACGAGCAGTACTTC	CASSSRAGFCFYEQYF
TRBV7-2	.	TRBJ1-2	many	TGTGCCAGCAGCTTCGCCATGCGCCAGGGCTACACCTTC	CASSFAMRQGYTF
TRBV24-1	.	TRBJ2-1	many	TGTGCCACCGCTTCGGCAATCTACAATGAGCAGTTCTTC	CATASAIYNEQFF
TRBV10-3	.	TRBJ2-1	.	TGTGCCACCAGGGCGGGTGGGAATGAGCAGTTCTTC	CATRAGGNEQFF
TRBV5-1	TRBD2	TRBJ2-3	many	TGCGCCAGCAGCAGGGGACTAGCGGTGGAGGATACGCAGTATTTT	CASSRGLAVEDTQYF
TRBV10-3	TRBD1	TRBJ2-6	many	TGTGCCATCACCACAGGGGCTGGGGCCAACGTCCTGACTTTC	CAITTGAGANVLTF
TRBV12-3/TRBV12-4	.	TRBJ1-1	few	TGTGCCAGCATCTCCCTAGGCCTGAACACTGAAGCTTTCTTT	CASISLGLNTEAFF
TRBV20-1	TRBD2	TRBJ2-5	many	TGCAGTGCTAGAGTGGGTAGCGGGGGGCAAGAGACCCAGTACTTC	CSARVGSGGQETQYF
TRBV6-2/TRBV6-3	TRBD2	TRBJ2-1	many	TGTGCCAGCAGTTACCCAAGACCGGGACTATCCTACAATGAGCAGTTCTTC	CASSYPRPGLSYNEQFF
TRBV4-2	.	TRBJ1-2	few	TGTGCCAGCAGCCAAGATCCCGGACCGAAAGCAGGCTACACCTTC	CASSQDPGPKAGYTF
TRBV29-1	TRBD1	TRBJ1-2	many	TGCAGCGTCGGGACAGATCCTGGCTATGGCTACACCTTC	CSVGTDPGYGYTF
TRBV20-1	.	TRBJ1-1	.	TGCAGTGGGTACAGGGCCGCTGAAGCTTTCTTT	CSGYRAAEAFF
TRBV20-1	.	TRBJ1-2	once	TGTAGTGCTAGGCCCGGGACGTCTAACTATGGCTACACCTTC	CSARPGTSNYGYTF
TRBV15	TRBD2	TRBJ2-3	many	TGTGCCACCAGCAGAGGGGCGGGGGGTAGTACAGATACGCAGTATTTT	CATSRGAGGSTDTQYF
TRBV20-1	.	TRBJ1-2	many	TGCAGTGCTTCTCAACAGGGAAGGATTTATGGCTACACCTTC	CSASQQGRIYGYTF
TRBV30	TRBD1	TRBJ1-4	.	TGTGCCCCCCTGGGGACAGGGATAGAGTTTTTT	CAPLGTGIEFF
TRBV3-1	TRBD2	TRBJ2-3	many	TGTGCCAGCAGCCAGGATAGCGGGGGGGGATATACGCAGTATTTT	CASSQDSGGGYTQYF
TRBV3-1	TRBD2	TRBJ2-4	few	TGTGCCAGCAGCCAAGTCCCTATAGCGGGGCTAGCCAAAAACATTCAGTACTTC	CASSQVPIAGLAKNIQYF
TRBV15	TRBD1	TRBJ1-5	many	TGTGCCACCAGCAGAGACCTCACCGGACAGGGGAGGATTCAGCCCCAGCATTTT	CATSRDLTGQGRIQPQHF
TRBV20-1	TRBD2	TRBJ2-1	.	TGCAGTGCCTTAGCGGGGGGGCCCAATGAGCAGTTCTTC	CSALAGGPNEQFF
TRBV24-1	TRBD1	TRBJ2-1	many	TGTGCCACCAGTGATGGGCCGGGACAGGGAAAAGGCTCCTACAATGAGCAGTTCTTC	CATSDGPGQGKGSYNEQFF